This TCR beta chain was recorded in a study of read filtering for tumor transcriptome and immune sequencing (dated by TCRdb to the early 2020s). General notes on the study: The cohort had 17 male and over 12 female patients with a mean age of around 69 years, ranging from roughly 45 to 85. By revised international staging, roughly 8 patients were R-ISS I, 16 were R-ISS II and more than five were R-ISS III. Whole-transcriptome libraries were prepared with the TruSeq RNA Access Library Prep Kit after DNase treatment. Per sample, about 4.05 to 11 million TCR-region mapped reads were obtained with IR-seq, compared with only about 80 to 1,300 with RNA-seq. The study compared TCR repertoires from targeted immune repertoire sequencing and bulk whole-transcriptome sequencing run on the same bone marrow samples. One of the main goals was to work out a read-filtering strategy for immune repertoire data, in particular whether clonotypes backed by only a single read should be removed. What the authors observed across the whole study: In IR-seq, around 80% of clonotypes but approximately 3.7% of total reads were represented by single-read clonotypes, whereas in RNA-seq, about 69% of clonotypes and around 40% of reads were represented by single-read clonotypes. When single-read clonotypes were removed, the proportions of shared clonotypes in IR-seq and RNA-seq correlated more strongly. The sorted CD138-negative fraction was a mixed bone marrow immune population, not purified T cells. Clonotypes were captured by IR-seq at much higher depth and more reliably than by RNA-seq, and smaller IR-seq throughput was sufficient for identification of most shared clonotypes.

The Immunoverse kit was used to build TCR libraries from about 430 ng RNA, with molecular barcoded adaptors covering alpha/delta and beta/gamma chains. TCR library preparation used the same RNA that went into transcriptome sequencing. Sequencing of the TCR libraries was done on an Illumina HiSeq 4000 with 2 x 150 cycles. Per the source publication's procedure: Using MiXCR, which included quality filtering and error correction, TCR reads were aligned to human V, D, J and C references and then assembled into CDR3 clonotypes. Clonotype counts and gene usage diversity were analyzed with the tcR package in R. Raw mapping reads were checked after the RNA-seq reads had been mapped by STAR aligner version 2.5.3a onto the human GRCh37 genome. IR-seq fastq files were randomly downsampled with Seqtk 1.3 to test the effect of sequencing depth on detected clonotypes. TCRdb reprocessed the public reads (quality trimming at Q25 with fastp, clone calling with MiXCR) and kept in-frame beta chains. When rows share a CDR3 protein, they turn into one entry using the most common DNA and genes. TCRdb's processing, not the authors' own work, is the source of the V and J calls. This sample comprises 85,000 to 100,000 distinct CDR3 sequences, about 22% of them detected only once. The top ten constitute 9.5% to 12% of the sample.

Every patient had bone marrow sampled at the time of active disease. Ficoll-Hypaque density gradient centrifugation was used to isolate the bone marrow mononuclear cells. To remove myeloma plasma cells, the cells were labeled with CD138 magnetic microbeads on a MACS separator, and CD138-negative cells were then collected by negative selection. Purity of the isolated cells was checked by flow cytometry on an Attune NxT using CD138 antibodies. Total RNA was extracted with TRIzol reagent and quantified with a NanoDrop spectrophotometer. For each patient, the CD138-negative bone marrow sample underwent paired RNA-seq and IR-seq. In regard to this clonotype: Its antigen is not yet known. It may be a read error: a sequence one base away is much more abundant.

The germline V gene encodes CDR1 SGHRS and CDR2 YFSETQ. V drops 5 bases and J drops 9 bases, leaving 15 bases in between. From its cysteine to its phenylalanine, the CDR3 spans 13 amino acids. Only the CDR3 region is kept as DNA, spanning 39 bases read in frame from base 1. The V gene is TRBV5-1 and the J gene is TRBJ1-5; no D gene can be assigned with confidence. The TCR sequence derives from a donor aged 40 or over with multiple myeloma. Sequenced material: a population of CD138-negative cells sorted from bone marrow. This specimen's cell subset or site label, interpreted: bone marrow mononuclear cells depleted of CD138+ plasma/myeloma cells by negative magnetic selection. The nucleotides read TGCGCCAGCAGTGTCGGGTGGGATCGGCCCCAGCATTTT. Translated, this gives CASSVGWDRPQHF.